Presented here are 30 T cell receptor beta chains from one specimen sequenced in a study of CD8 T cells in ankylosing spondylitis. TCRdb redid the calling of the 5' RACE reads with MiXCR, one entry per CDR3 protein. The repertoire consists of some 130,000 distinct CDR3 sequences, with roughly 8.8% occurring once and the leading ten covering 6% to 9.5%. The sequenced material came from synovial fluid, either unsorted or a sorted T cell fraction (not recorded which). These receptors were obtained from a male donor with ankylosing spondylitis.

The chain recombines TRBV20-1 with TRBJ1-2; D is ambiguous. Germline CDR1 and CDR2: DFQATT and SNEGSKA (reference sequence). Trimming took 1 base from V and 0 from J, leaving 6 bases between them. CDR3 length: 13 amino acids. The CDR3 reads CSARVEANYGYTF. CDR3 DNA sequence: TGCAGTGCTAGAGTAGAGGCTAACTATGGCTACACCTTC.

This clonotype has a count of ten or more. V usage is TRBV24-1 and J usage is TRBJ2-2; tentative D call: TRBD2 (6 bases). V was shortened by 5 bases and J by 5 bases, with 11 bases between the two germline ends. In germline, CDR1 is KGHDR, CDR2 SFDVKD. The CDR3 runs 14 residues. The CDR3 is CATSAYAGTGELFF. For the CDR3, the DNA is TGTGCCACCAGTGCCTACGCGGGGACCGGGGAGCTGTTTTTT.

The table lists this clonotype with a few counts. The chain joins TRBV15 to TRBJ1-5; no clear D. Trimming pared 0 bases from V and 5 bases from J, leaving 11 bases between. The CDR3 runs 15 residues. Germline V gene data show CDR1 as LNHNV and CDR2 as YYDKDF (reference sequence). The CDR3 spells CATSRERRTDQPQHF. CDR3 in DNA: TGTGCCACCAGCAGAGAGAGACGGACCGATCAGCCCCAGCATTTT.

This clonotype has just a few counts. V gene TRBV14 combines with J gene TRBJ1-4; no clear D gene. From germline, CDR1 is SGHDN and CDR2 FVKESK. The V end was cut by 3 bases, the J end by 7 bases, with 9 bases between. CDR3 length: 13 residues. The DNA for the CDR3 is TGTGCCAGCAGCCAGAGTTTAGGTGAAAAACTGTTTTTT. This gives the protein CASSQSLGEKLFF.

This clonotype showed up just a few times. The chain is built from TRBV19 and TRBJ1-4; D remains unclear. The germline V gene encodes CDR1 LNHDA and CDR2 SQIVND (reference sequence). V lost 11 bases and J 8 bases, leaving 15 bases between the germline ends. There are 12 residues in the CDR3. CDR3 sequence (DNA): TGTGCCCCCCGACTGGGAGGGGAAAAACTGTTTTTT. Translating gives CAPRLGGEKLFF.

In this sample, this clonotype turned up many times. The chain carries TRBV18 and TRBJ2-1; 10 bases match TRBD2. This CDR3 is 16 amino acids long. CDR1 and CDR2 (germline): KGHSH, LQKENI. V was pared by 2 bases and J by 4 bases, with 5 bases of the junction left unmatched. CDR3 sequence (DNA): TGTGCCAGCTCACCAGCTAGCGGGGGCCGGTACAATGAGCAGTTCTTC. This gives the protein CASSPASGGRYNEQFF.

This clonotype was counted at least ten times. The chain joins TRBV7-2 to TRBJ1-6; TRBD1 might be the D (5 bases). V was cut by 7 bases and J by 7 bases, with 17 bases left in between. This CDR3 spans 15 amino acids. CDR1 SGHTA and CDR2 FQGNSA come from the germline V gene. CDR3 bases: TGTGCCAGCACCCCGCCGGGGGGATCGAATTCACCCCTCCACTTT. Its translation is CASTPPGGSNSPLHF.

The chain combines TRBV2 with TRBJ2-2, with TRBD2 identical over 7 bases. Losses at the gene ends were 5 bases for V and 7 bases for J; bases not matched to a gene: 7. This CDR3 has 14 amino acids. Germline V CDR1 and CDR2: SNHLY, FYNNEI. CDR3 coding DNA: TGTGCCAGCAGTTCCGGGGGAGGGGTCGGGGAGCTGTTTTTT. Translation gives CASSSGGGVGELFF. Drawing the rest from reference TRBV2 and TRBJ2-2, the complete variable domain is EPEVTQTPSHQVTQMGQEVILRCVPISNHLYFYWYRQILGQKVEFLVSFYNNEISEKSEIFDDQFSVERPDGSNFTLKIRSTKLEDSAMYFCASSSGGGVGELFFGEGSRLTVL.

The J gene is TRBJ2-1, the V gene TRBV20-1; TRBD2 aligns across 9 bases. J was trimmed by 8 bases and V by 0 bases; bases with no gene match: 8. The CDR3 extends over 15 amino acids. Germline CDR1 DFQATT, CDR2 SNEGSKA (reference sequence). The DNA for the CDR3 is TGCAGTGCTAGAGATCTCCAGCGGGAGGTCCATGAGCAGTTCTTC. Its translation: CSARDLQREVHEQFF.

The J gene is TRBJ2-7, the V gene TRBV5-1; a weak D match, TRBD2 (6 bases). The CDR3 is 18 residues long. Trimming left V 4 bases short and J 4 bases short, with 27 bases between. CDR1 is SGHRS, CDR2 YFSETQ, per germline. CDR3 sequence (DNA): TGCGCCAGCAGCCCTGAGGCCTTTGGCGGGGCGTCGAAGTACGAGCAGTACTTC. This translates into CASSPEAFGGASKYEQYF.

The table lists this clonotype with a few counts. This chain uses TRBV29-1 with TRBJ2-1, with D perhaps TRBD1 or TRBD2 (5 bases each). The CDR3 loop spans 14 amino acids. Looked up from germline, CDR1 is SQVTM and CDR2 is ANQGSEA. V was pared by 8 bases and J by 1 base, with 15 bases between. The CDR3 sequence is CSTRGLGSYNEQFF. CDR3 nucleotide sequence: TGCAGCACTAGGGGCCTGGGGTCCTACAATGAGCAGTTCTTC.

This clonotype occurred many times. V and J are TRBV7-8 and TRBJ2-1; TRBD2 might be the D (5 bases). Trimming removed 0 bases at V and 5 bases at J, with 8 bases between. Germline values: CDR1 SGHVS, CDR2 FQNEAQ. This CDR3 has 14 residues. CDR3 region: CASSLASGNNEQFF. The CDR3 DNA follows: TGTGCCAGCAGCTTAGCTTCCGGGAACAATGAGCAGTTCTTC. The full variable domain, rest sourced from reference TRBV7-8 and TRBJ2-1, is GAGVSQSPRYKVAKRGQDVALRCDPISGHVSLFWYQQALGQGPEFLTYFQNEAQLDKSGLPSDRFFAERPEGSVSTLKIQRTQQEDSAVYLCASSLASGNNEQFFGPGTRLTVL.

The chain joins TRBV11-2 to TRBJ1-4, with D unresolved. Trimming took off 5 bases at V and 8 bases at J, with 15 bases between the two ends. The CDR3 totals 14 residues. Germline assignment: CDR1 SGHAT and CDR2 FQNNGV. In DNA, the CDR3 is TGTGCCAGCAGCCTCATTCCGGGTATCGAAAAACTGTTTTTT. Its protein product is CASSLIPGIEKLFF.

This clonotype was recorded at least ten times. This rearrangement joins TRBV11-2 to TRBJ2-1, with TRBD1 identical over 7 bases. There are 16 residues in the CDR3. V lost 4 bases and J lost 3; bases outside the gene matches: 9. CDR1 and CDR2 from the germline V gene are SGHAT and FQNNGV. The CDR3 sequence is CASSSPTGRVYNEQFF. CDR3 nucleotides: TGTGCCAGCAGCTCCCCGACAGGGAGAGTCTACAATGAGCAGTTCTTC.

This clonotype was seen a few times. V and J are TRBV20-1 and TRBJ2-5; 10 bases are shared with TRBD1. CDR1 and CDR2 (germline): DFQATT, SNEGSKA (reference sequence). V lost 5 bases, J lost 4 bases, and 7 bases stayed unmatched. This CDR3 is built from 14 residues. Written as DNA, the CDR3 is TGCAGTGCTGGGCGGACAGGGGGTATAGAGACCCAGTACTTC. Translated: CSAGRTGGIETQYF.

This rearrangement joins TRBV6-1 to TRBJ2-7; TRBD2 might be the D (6 bases). Germline CDR1 is MNHNS and CDR2 is SASEGT. The V end lost 6 bases, the J end lost 2 bases, and 14 bases lay between the germline ends. The CDR3 contains 14 residues. CDR3 nucleotides: TGTGCCAGCAGACTAGCAGAAGGGGCCTACGAGCAGTACTTC. Its translation is CASRLAEGAYEQYF.

This clonotype was seen many times. The chain is built from TRBV7-3 and TRBJ2-1, with 8 bases fitting TRBD1. The trim removed 4 bases at V and 6 bases at J, leaving 2 bases unmatched. Looked up from germline, CDR1 is SGHTA and CDR2 is FQGTGA. There are 13 residues in the CDR3. The CDR3 coding sequence is TGTGCCAGCAGCTCTGGACAGGGCAATGAGCAGTTCTTC. Protein: CASSSGQGNEQFF. Drawing the rest from reference TRBV7-3 and TRBJ2-1, the complete variable domain is GAGVSQTPSNKVTEKGKYVELRCDPISGHTALYWYRQSLGQGPEFLIYFQGTGAADDSGLPNDRFFAVRPEGSVSTLKIQRTERGDSAVYLCASSSGQGNEQFFGPGTRLTVL.

This clonotype was counted many times. V and J are TRBV5-1 and TRBJ1-2, with 8 bases that match TRBD1. The CDR3 spans 14 residues. Per germline, CDR1 SGHRS and CDR2 YFSETQ. Trimming cost V 3 bases and J 3 bases; bases outside gene matches: 4. The CDR3 protein is CASSSSTGDYGYTF. The CDR3 DNA reads as TGCGCCAGCAGCTCTTCGACAGGGGACTATGGCTACACCTTC.

V gene TRBV27 combines with J gene TRBJ1-2; 10 bases are a match to TRBD1. Looked up from germline, CDR1 is MNHEY and CDR2 is SMNVEV (reference sequence). V shed 6 bases and J 5 bases; nucleotides not matched to a gene: 6. This CDR3 has 14 amino acids. DNA for the CDR3: TGTGCCAGCAGCTGGGGACAGGGGACGTATGGCTACACCTTC. It yields the protein CASSWGQGTYGYTF.

Only a few counts were recorded for this clonotype. V usage is TRBV20-1 and J usage is TRBJ2-1; 12 nucleotides match TRBD2. V shed 3 bases, J shed 6 bases, and the junction held 3 bases outside the gene matches. CDR1 DFQATT and CDR2 SNEGSKA come from the germline V gene (reference sequence). CDR3 length: 14 amino acids. CDR3 amino acids: CSASRTSGTNEQFF. CDR3 nucleotides: TGCAGTGCTAGTAGGACTAGCGGGACCAATGAGCAGTTCTTC.

This clonotype has at least ten counts. This chain connects TRBV2 to TRBJ2-7, with unresolved D. The CDR3 consists of 12 residues. The V gene's germline CDR1 is SNHLY and CDR2 FYNNEI. Trimming took 3 bases from V and 2 from J, leaving 5 bases between them. CDR3 in DNA: TGTGCCAGCAGTGACTCTACCTACGAGCAGTACTTC. Protein sequence: CASSDSTYEQYF.

This clonotype was picked up many times. The chain couples TRBV5-5 to TRBJ1-2; no clear D. This CDR3 comprises 12 residues. The V end was cut by 7 bases, the J end by 7 bases, with 14 bases between. CDR1 is SGHKS, CDR2 YYEKEE, per germline (reference sequence). The CDR3 sequence: CASGELSRGYTF. In nucleotides, the CDR3 is TGTGCCAGCGGGGAATTGAGTCGTGGCTACACCTTC.

This clonotype was recorded a few times. V is TRBV7-2 and J is TRBJ2-1, with D unresolved. Germline V gene sequence: CDR1 SGHTA, CDR2 FQGNSA. Trimming stripped 8 bases from V and 0 bases from J, with 2 bases between. The CDR3 has 11 amino acids. The CDR3 DNA reads TGTGCCAGCGGCTCCTACAATGAGCAGTTCTTC. It specifies CASGSYNEQFF.

This clonotype has a count of ten or more. The chain carries TRBV28 and TRBJ1-4, with 9 bases aligning to TRBD1. This CDR3 has 15 residues. V was pared by 7 bases and J by 5 bases, with 8 bases of the junction left unmatched. Germline values: CDR1 MDHEN, CDR2 SYDVKM. The CDR3 region is CASTRTGTGNEKLFF. Written as DNA, the CDR3 is TGTGCCAGCACCAGAACCGGGACAGGGAATGAAAAACTGTTTTTT.

This clonotype has ten or more counts. This chain links TRBV18 with TRBJ2-3; a possible D gene is TRBD1 (5 bases). This CDR3 spans 15 amino acids. Germline values: CDR1 KGHSH, CDR2 LQKENI. V was shortened by 0 bases and J by 4 bases, with 11 bases between the two germline ends. CDR3 residues: CASSPPSAGSDTQYF. The CDR3 nucleotides read TGTGCCAGCTCACCACCAAGCGCAGGGTCAGATACGCAGTATTTT.

This clonotype was recorded a few times. The rearrangement uses TRBV20-1 and TRBJ2-7, with D unresolved. Germline V CDR1 and CDR2: DFQATT, SNEGSKA (reference sequence). The CDR3 has 13 amino acids. V lost 4 bases and J lost 3, with 13 bases in between. Here the CDR3 DNA reads TGCAGTGCTACGTCTGAGTCGATCTACGAGCAGTACTTC. It is translated as CSATSESIYEQYF.

This clonotype was seen only a few times. The chain recombines TRBV20-1 with TRBJ2-3, with 7 bases aligning to TRBD2. CDR3 length: 14 amino acids. Unmatched junction bases numbered 4, after V lost 4 bases and J lost 0 bases. Germline CDR1 is DFQATT and CDR2 is SNEGSKA (reference sequence). Written as DNA, the CDR3 is TGCAGTGCTAAAATTAGCGGGAGCACAGATACGCAGTATTTT. Translation: CSAKISGSTDTQYF.

This clonotype occurred many times. This chain links TRBV9 with TRBJ1-1; D uncertain. Between the trimmed V and J ends, which lost 4 bases and 5 bases, there was a span of 15 bases. The length of the CDR3 is 14 residues. Germline V gene sequence: CDR1 SGDLS, CDR2 YYNGEE. CDR3 DNA sequence: TGTGCCAGCAGCAGCGGGAGTGGTGGAACTGAAGCTTTCTTT. This encodes CASSSGSGGTEAFF.

This clonotype was seen many times. This chain connects TRBV20-1 to TRBJ2-7; 7 positions agree with TRBD2. With V trimmed by 2 bases and J by 6 bases, 10 bases remained unmatched. This CDR3 spans 14 amino acids. Germline-derived CDR1 and CDR2 are DFQATT and SNEGSKA (reference sequence). The chain's CDR3 is CSARSTSARVEQYF. The CDR3 coding sequence is TGCAGTGCTAGAAGCACTAGCGCTAGGGTCGAGCAGTACTTC.

This clonotype has a handful of counts. V and J are TRBV27 and TRBJ2-4; 15 nucleotides agree with TRBD2. J was trimmed by 5 bases and V by 4 bases; bases with no gene match: 9. The CDR3 spans 18 residues. Germline assignment: CDR1 MNHEY and CDR2 SMNVEV (reference sequence). CDR3 amino acids: CASSSFGLAGGAQNIQYF. The CDR3 bases are TGTGCCAGCAGTTCTTTTGGACTAGCGGGAGGGGCCCAAAACATTCAGTACTTC.